This passage covers 7 T cell receptor beta chains from one sample sequenced in a study of cytomegalovirus exposure and HLA in healthy donors. 60 Vbeta and 13 Jbeta primers were used in PCR. The data were produced by immunoSEQ multiplex PCR, yet TCRdb's version contains in-frame clones alone and is incomplete. Of about 93,000 clones listed, roughly 72% are singletons. Sequencing was carried out using PBMCs. The receptors were sampled from a man aged 30 to 39 in good health and CMV-seronegative.

This chain joins TRBV27 and TRBJ1-4; D not resolved. V gave up 1 base and J gave up 4 bases, with 10 bases separating them. The CDR3 consists of 15 residues. The germline gives CDR1 MNHEY, CDR2 SMNVEV (reference sequence). CDR3 sequence (DNA): TGTGCCAGCAGTTTATTCGGTCGATTTAATGAAAAACTGTTTTTT. This codes for CASSLFGRFNEKLFF.

This clone was recorded a few times. The rearrangement joins TRBV5-6 to TRBJ1-2; D unresolved. The CDR3 consists of 15 residues. Trimming removed 0 bases from V and 4 bases from J, with 13 bases in between. Germline values: CDR1 SGHDT, CDR2 YYEEEE. The CDR3 coding sequence is TGTGCCAGCAGCTTGGTTCCAGAGGTTCTCTATGGCTACACCTTC. Protein product: CASSLVPEVLYGYTF.

J is TRBJ2-2 and V is TRBV2, with a possible D match to TRBD2 (7 bases). Trimming took off 11 bases at V and 3 bases at J, with 22 bases between the two ends. The CDR3 sequence is 16 residues long. Germline V gives CDR1 SNHLY, CDR2 FYNNEI. In nucleotides, the CDR3 is TGTGCCGAAGGGGGGGGGCGATCTTCGGACACCGGGGAGCTGTTTTTT. Translation: CAEGGGRSSDTGELFF.

This clone came up a few times. The V call is TRBV29-1, the J call TRBJ1-1, with TRBD1 matching 11 bases. This CDR3 comprises 16 residues. Germline V lookup: CDR1 SQVTM, CDR2 ANQGSEA. J was trimmed by 3 bases and V by 4 bases; bases with no gene match: 10. The CDR3 protein is CSVAGTGGFSHTEAFF. The CDR3 nucleotides read TGCAGCGTTGCCGGGACAGGGGGGTTCTCACACACTGAAGCTTTCTTT.

The gene calls are TRBV5-1 and TRBJ2-3; 9 nucleotides line up with TRBD2. V shed 0 bases and J 3 bases; nucleotides not matched to a gene: 5. The V gene's germline CDR1 is SGHRS and CDR2 YFSETQ. This CDR3 contains 16 residues. CDR3: CASSLGVSGRTDTQYF. CDR3 DNA sequence: TGCGCCAGCAGCTTGGGGGTTAGCGGGAGAACAGATACGCAGTATTTT.

The rearrangement links TRBV29-1 to TRBJ1-1; D is undetermined. Trimming shortened V by 5 bases and J by 0 bases, and 10 bases separated the two germline ends. The germline CDR1 and CDR2 sequences are SQVTM and ANQGSEA. CDR3 length equals 13 residues. Written as DNA, the CDR3 is TGCAGCGTTTCGGACTGGATGAACACTGAAGCTTTCTTT. It is translated as CSVSDWMNTEAFF.

The chain uses TRBV25-1 and TRBJ2-5, with TRBD2 identical over 9 bases. The germline gives CDR1 MGHDK, CDR2 SYGVNS. The V gene end was trimmed by 4 bases and the J gene end by 5 bases; junction bases not matched to a gene: 8. The CDR3 covers 15 residues. The DNA for the CDR3 is TGTGCCAGCAGTGCTCCTAGCGGGAAGTGGGAGACCCAGTACTTC. It is translated as CASSAPSGKWETQYF.